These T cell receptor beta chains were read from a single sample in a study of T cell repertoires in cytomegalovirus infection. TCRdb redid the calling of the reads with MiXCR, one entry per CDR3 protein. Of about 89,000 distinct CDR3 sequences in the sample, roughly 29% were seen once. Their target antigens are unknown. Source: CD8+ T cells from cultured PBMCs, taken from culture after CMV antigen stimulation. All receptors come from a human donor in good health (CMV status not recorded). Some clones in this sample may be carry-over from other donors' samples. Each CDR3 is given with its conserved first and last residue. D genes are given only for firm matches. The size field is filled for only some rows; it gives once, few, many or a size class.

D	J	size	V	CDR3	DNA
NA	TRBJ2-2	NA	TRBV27	CASSLPGPASGELFF	TGTGCCAGCAGTTTACCGGGCCCAGCCTCCGGGGAGCTGTTTTTT
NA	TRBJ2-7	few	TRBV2	CASSAPEQYF	TGTGCCAGCAGTGCACCCGAGCAGTACTTC
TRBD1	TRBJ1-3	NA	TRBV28	CASSPGGDGNTIYF	TGTGCCAGCAGTCCAGGGGGCGACGGAAACACCATATATTTT
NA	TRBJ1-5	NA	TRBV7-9	CASSFPGNQPQHF	TGTGCCAGCAGCTTCCCAGGCAATCAGCCCCAGCATTTT
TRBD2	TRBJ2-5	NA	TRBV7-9	CASSPSGGARETQYF	TGTGCCAGCAGCCCTAGCGGGGGGGCCCGAGAGACCCAGTACTTC
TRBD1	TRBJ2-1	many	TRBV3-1	CASSQGTGPGNEQFF	TGTGCCAGCAGCCAAGGGACAGGCCCTGGGAATGAGCAGTTCTTC
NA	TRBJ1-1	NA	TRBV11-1	CASSSRDLLVNTEAFF	TGTGCCAGCAGCTCCCGGGACCTCCTAGTGAACACTGAAGCTTTCTTT
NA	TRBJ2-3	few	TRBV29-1	CSVFGVSTDTQYF	TGCAGCGTTTTCGGGGTTAGCACAGATACGCAGTATTTT
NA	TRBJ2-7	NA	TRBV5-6	CASSFPTDRSSYEQYF	TGTGCCAGCAGCTTTCCAACCGACAGGAGCTCCTACGAGCAGTACTTC
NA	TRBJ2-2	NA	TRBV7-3	CASSSWGPTRLNTGELFF	TGTGCCAGCAGCTCCTGGGGGCCTACGAGACTAAACACCGGGGAGCTGTTTTTT
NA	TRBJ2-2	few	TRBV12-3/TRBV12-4	CASSRANDRRLGELFF	TGTGCCAGCAGTAGGGCCAATGACCGTCGTCTAGGGGAGCTGTTTTTT
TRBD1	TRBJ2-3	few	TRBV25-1	CASTQGDTQYF	TGTGCCAGCACACAGGGGGATACGCAGTATTTT
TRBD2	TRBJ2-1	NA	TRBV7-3	CASSQTSGADLGEQFF	TGTGCCAGCAGCCAGACTAGCGGGGCCGACTTGGGTGAGCAGTTCTTC
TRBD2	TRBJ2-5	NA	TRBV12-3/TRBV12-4	CASSILAGGGETQYF	TGTGCCAGCAGTATTCTAGCGGGGGGCGGAGAGACCCAGTACTTC
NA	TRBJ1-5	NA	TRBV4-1	CASSQGHRFGNQPQHF	TGCGCCAGCAGCCAAGGACACAGGTTCGGCAATCAGCCCCAGCATTTT
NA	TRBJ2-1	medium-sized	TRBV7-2	CASNLLGTYNEQFF	TGTGCCAGCAACCTTTTAGGAACCTACAATGAGCAGTTCTTC
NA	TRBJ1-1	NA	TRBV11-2	CASSLENMNTEAFF	TGTGCCAGCAGCTTAGAAAACATGAACACTGAAGCTTTCTTT
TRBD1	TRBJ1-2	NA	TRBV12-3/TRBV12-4	CASSQGQGGYTF	TGTGCCAGCAGTCAAGGACAGGGTGGCTACACCTTC
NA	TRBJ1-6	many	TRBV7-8	CASSDDNSYNSPLHF	TGTGCCAGCAGCGACGACAACTCCTATAATTCACCCCTCCACTTT
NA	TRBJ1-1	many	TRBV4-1	CASSQGPEYTEAFF	TGCGCCAGCAGCCAAGGCCCCGAATACACTGAAGCTTTCTTT
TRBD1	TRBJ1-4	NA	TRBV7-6	CASSSKTGADEKLFF	TGTGCCAGCAGCTCCAAGACAGGGGCGGATGAAAAACTGTTTTTT
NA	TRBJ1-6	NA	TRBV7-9	CASSQRTPVNSPLHF	TGTGCCAGCAGTCAAAGGACCCCTGTTAATTCACCCCTCCACTTT
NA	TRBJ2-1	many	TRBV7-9	CASSSRWTVSYNEQFF	TGTGCCAGCAGCTCGAGATGGACCGTCTCCTACAATGAGCAGTTCTTC
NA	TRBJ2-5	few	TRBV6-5	CASSYFAGQVGQYF	TGTGCCAGCAGTTACTTCGCGGGGCAGGTGGGCCAGTACTTC
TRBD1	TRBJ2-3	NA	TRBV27	CASSPGTANQPQYF	TGTGCCAGCAGTCCTGGGACAGCAAATCAGCCCCAGTATTTT
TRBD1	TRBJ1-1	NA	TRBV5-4	CASSRQGGRGTEAFF	TGTGCCAGCAGCCGACAGGGGGGGAGAGGCACTGAAGCTTTCTTT
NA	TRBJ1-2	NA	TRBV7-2	CASSLARGALRGYTF	TGTGCCAGCAGCTTAGCCCGGGGAGCCCTACGTGGCTACACCTTC
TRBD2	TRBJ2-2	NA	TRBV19	CASSIMGGGELFF	TGTGCCAGTAGTATCATGGGAGGGGGGGAGCTGTTTTTT
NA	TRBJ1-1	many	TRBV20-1	CSANDRDRLNTEAFF	TGCAGTGCTAATGATCGGGACCGGCTGAACACTGAAGCTTTCTTT
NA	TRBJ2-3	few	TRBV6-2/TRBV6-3	CASSYSSSGASTDTQYF	TGTGCCAGCAGTTACTCGAGTTCGGGGGCTAGCACAGATACGCAGTATTTT
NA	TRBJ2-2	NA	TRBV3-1	CASSQFGELFF	TGTGCCAGCAGCCAATTCGGGGAGCTGTTTTTT
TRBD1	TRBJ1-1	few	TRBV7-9	CASSSPGTGKAFF	TGTGCCAGCAGCTCCCCCGGGACAGGGAAAGCTTTCTTT
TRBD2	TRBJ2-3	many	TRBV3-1	CASSRTSGGSDTQYF	TGTGCCAGCAGCCGGACTAGCGGGGGGTCAGATACGCAGTATTTT
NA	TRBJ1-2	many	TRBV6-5	CASRPWAGSKGYTF	TGTGCCAGCAGACCCTGGGCAGGGAGTAAGGGCTACACCTTC
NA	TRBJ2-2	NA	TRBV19	CATSGSTGQTGELFF	TGTGCCACCTCTGGGTCCACAGGACAGACCGGGGAGCTGTTTTTT
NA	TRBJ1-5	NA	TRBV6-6	CASSLGQSSNQPQHF	TGTGCCAGCAGCTTAGGACAAAGTAGCAATCAGCCCCAGCATTTT
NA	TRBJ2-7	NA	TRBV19	CASSIEAGYYEQYF	TGTGCCAGTAGTATCGAGGCGGGGTACTACGAGCAGTACTTC
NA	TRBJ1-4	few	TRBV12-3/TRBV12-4	CASSLGREKLFF	TGTGCCAGCAGTTTAGGGCGTGAAAAACTGTTTTTT
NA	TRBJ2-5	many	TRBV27	CASSPPGETQYF	TGTGCCAGCAGTCCCCCGGGAGAGACCCAGTACTTC
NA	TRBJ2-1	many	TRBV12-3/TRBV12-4	CASSSGRGDNEQFF	TGTGCCAGCAGTTCCGGCAGGGGGGACAATGAGCAGTTCTTC